This entry describes one TCR beta chain. The CDR3 runs to 16 residues. Losses at the gene ends were 5 bases for V and 2 bases for J; bases not matched to a gene: 7. The germline V gene encodes CDR1 SGHVS and CDR2 FNYEAQ. The source of the sample is a study of radiotherapy plus CTLA-4 blockade in lung cancer. Sequenced by immunoSEQ multiplex PCR; TCRdb stores in-frame clones only, minus some. The sample has around 56,000 clones, more than 60% seen once. This clonotype was sampled from a human donor with non-small cell lung cancer who had a complete response to radiotherapy plus ipilimumab. The chain joins TRBV7-6 to TRBJ2-3; 10 positions match TRBD2. The sequencing here drew on peripheral blood, taken from a patient treated with radiotherapy plus ipilimumab. The CDR3 DNA follows: TGTGCCAGCAGCACTCCTCTAGCGGGGGTCACAGATACGCAGTATTTT. Translated, it gives CASSTPLAGVTDTQYF.